The text below deals with one TCR beta chain. The antigen remains undetermined. Trimming removed 1 base at V and 4 bases at J, with 22 bases between. Germline lookup yields CDR1 KGHDR and CDR2 SFDVKD. This CDR3 has 19 amino acids. These data are taken from a study of T cell responses to AZD1222 COVID-19 vaccine. Study-wide findings and caveats: Clonal diversity was possibly underestimated, and white British individuals and females predominated among donors. Across spike, vaccine-associated CD4 TCRs were found, dominant at 160-218 and 743-854.

Using immunoSEQ multiplex PCR, the repertoire was profiled, and TCRdb retains in-frame clones only, with some absent. The sample consists of 150,000 to 200,000 clones, 92% of them appearing once. The source material was peripheral blood, sampled 28 days after the second AZD1222 dose. The rearrangement joins TRBV24-1 to TRBJ2-1, with D possibly matching TRBD2 (6 bases). This receptor was obtained from an adult who received the AZD1222 COVID-19 vaccine. The CDR3 region has the DNA TGTGCCACCAGTGATTTTAGAGCGGGCCGAGAGTCAGGGTACAATGAGCAGTTCTTC. Encoded protein: CATSDFRAGRESGYNEQFF.